The rows below give T cell receptor beta chains drawn from one sample of a study of blood T cell repertoires in COVID-19. TCRdb's table, derived via immunoSEQ multiplex PCR, lists solely in-frame clones and lacks some. The profile shows tens of thousands of clones, around 90% of them singletons. Sequenced material: peripheral blood. These receptor sequences come from a man between 50 and 59 years old with active COVID-19. Each CDR3 is given with its conserved first and last residue. Each record gives: V gene, J gene, CDR3 protein.

v_gene: TRBV2
j_gene: TRBJ2-1
CDR3aa: CASSARLAERDEQFF

v_gene: TRBV28
j_gene: TRBJ2-7
CDR3aa: CASSRTSEEYF

v_gene: TRBV3-1/TRBV3-2
j_gene: TRBJ2-6
CDR3aa: CASSQDPWTGGSSGANVLTF

v_gene: TRBV3-1/TRBV3-2
j_gene: TRBJ1-1
CDR3aa: CASSPPGWNTEAFF

v_gene: TRBV12-5
j_gene: TRBJ2-2
CDR3aa: CASGLGQNTGELFF

v_gene: TRBV6-1
j_gene: TRBJ2-3
CDR3aa: CASSDNRNTQYF

v_gene: TRBV27
j_gene: TRBJ1-3
CDR3aa: CASSSEGADGNTIYF

v_gene: TRBV6-5
j_gene: TRBJ2-7
CDR3aa: CASSLNYEQYF

v_gene: TRBV5-1
j_gene: TRBJ2-7
CDR3aa: CASSFLAGENYEQYF

v_gene: TRBV5-1
j_gene: TRBJ2-7
CDR3aa: CASSLAQRSLGGEQYF

v_gene: TRBV6-5
j_gene: TRBJ1-1
CDR3aa: CASSYSTGMNTEAFF

v_gene: TRBV5-6
j_gene: TRBJ1-3
CDR3aa: CASSSQGGTGNTIYF

v_gene: TRBV5-4
j_gene: TRBJ1-3
CDR3aa: CASSSGDRYNSGNTIYF

v_gene: TRBV7-2
j_gene: TRBJ1-6
CDR3aa: CASSRGPFNSPLHF

v_gene: TRBV20-1
j_gene: TRBJ1-5
CDR3aa: CSASSSAGYSNQPQHF

v_gene: TRBV19
j_gene: TRBJ1-3
CDR3aa: CASRRQGSGNTIYF

v_gene: TRBV6-2/TRBV6-3
j_gene: TRBJ2-3
CDR3aa: CASSSGTGFADTQYF

v_gene: TRBV6-5
j_gene: TRBJ2-1
CDR3aa: CASSYRGHSNEQFF

v_gene: TRBV2
j_gene: TRBJ1-5
CDR3aa: CASGKAGQMRNQPQHF

v_gene: TRBV2
j_gene: TRBJ2-1
CDR3aa: CASGRDRGFEQFF

v_gene: TRBV5-8
j_gene: TRBJ2-3
CDR3aa: CASSLGQGADTQYF

v_gene: TRBV5-5
j_gene: TRBJ2-7
CDR3aa: CASSLRQLTYEQYF

v_gene: TRBV9
j_gene: TRBJ2-1
CDR3aa: CASSATSGGAVYEQFF

v_gene: TRBV7-9
j_gene: TRBJ1-1
CDR3aa: CASSFGGGEAFF

v_gene: TRBV30
j_gene: TRBJ2-7
CDR3aa: CAWSEDRGLYEQYF

v_gene: TRBV11-2
j_gene: TRBJ2-1
CDR3aa: CASNQAGPTKGNEQFF

v_gene: TRBV27
j_gene: TRBJ2-2
CDR3aa: CASSSDSRFPGELFF

v_gene: TRBV19
j_gene: TRBJ1-5
CDR3aa: CASSPNRGNQPQHF

v_gene: TRBV4-1
j_gene: TRBJ1-2
CDR3aa: CASSQVTGTGPKRTF

v_gene: TRBV24-1
j_gene: TRBJ1-5
CDR3aa: CATSDSFGTGGNQPQHF

v_gene: TRBV19
j_gene: TRBJ2-1
CDR3aa: CASRDTYYNEQFF

v_gene: TRBV7-2
j_gene: TRBJ2-7
CDR3aa: CASSLPGLYEQYF

v_gene: TRBV10-3
j_gene: TRBJ2-7
CDR3aa: CAIRNPGQGYEQYF

v_gene: TRBV7-3
j_gene: TRBJ2-2
CDR3aa: CASSPGRISNTGELFF

v_gene: TRBV4-2
j_gene: TRBJ1-2
CDR3aa: CASSLWIGQGGYGYTF

v_gene: TRBV7-2
j_gene: TRBJ2-2
CDR3aa: CASSRTSDTGELFF

v_gene: TRBV6-2/TRBV6-3
j_gene: TRBJ2-1
CDR3aa: CASSLLEFSYNEQFF

v_gene: TRBV4-2
j_gene: TRBJ1-3
CDR3aa: CASSQGRSSGGVGNTIYF

v_gene: TRBV6-5
j_gene: TRBJ1-2
CDR3aa: CASSYDGSYGYTF

v_gene: TRBV5-1
j_gene: TRBJ2-7
CDR3aa: CASSLVPAEEGKDF

v_gene: TRBV4-1
j_gene: TRBJ1-4
CDR3aa: CASSQDLRGTNEKLFF

v_gene: TRBV4-1
j_gene: TRBJ2-3
CDR3aa: CASSQARQGPSTDTQYF

v_gene: TRBV6-5
j_gene: TRBJ2-7
CDR3aa: CASSGGAREQYF

v_gene: TRBV9
j_gene: TRBJ2-2
CDR3aa: CASSERGVNAGELFF

v_gene: TRBV11-2
j_gene: TRBJ1-1
CDR3aa: CASSQLPEAFF

v_gene: TRBV27
j_gene: TRBJ1-4
CDR3aa: CASSLRGGSKLFF

v_gene: TRBV2
j_gene: TRBJ1-2
CDR3aa: CASAPRGQLYGYTF